A selection of T cell receptor beta chains follows, all from one sample in a study of blood T cell repertoires in COVID-19. Method: immunoSEQ multiplex PCR; TCRdb's copy keeps in-frame clones and lacks some. The sample shows about 260,000 clones, around 90% of them seen only once. The specimen sequenced was peripheral blood. These receptors were obtained from a woman aged 50 to 60 who had recovered from COVID-19. CDR3s include the opening cysteine and the closing phenylalanine or tryptophan. Each record gives: clone size, CDR3 length, D gene, J gene, V gene, CDR3 DNA, CDR3 protein. The D gene is left open where the match is weak. Clone sizes are given selectively: once, few, many, or a class where the clone is expanded.

.	15	.	TRBJ2-6	TRBV7-3	TGTGCCAGCAGCTCGGGGAGCTCTGGGGCCAACGTCCTGACTTTC	CASSSGSSGANVLTF
.	14	.	TRBJ1-6	TRBV5-4	TGTGCCAGCAGCCGGGGGTGGTTCGGTTCACCCCTCCACTTT	CASSRGWFGSPLHF
.	16	.	TRBJ1-5	TRBV28	TGTGCCAGCACCATCGGGCCAACTAGGAAAAATCAGCCCCAGCATTTT	CASTIGPTRKNQPQHF
few	13	TRBD1	TRBJ1-2	TRBV4-2	TGTGCCAGCAGCGCCGGGACAGGTGATGGCTACACCTTC	CASSAGTGDGYTF
.	15	TRBD2	TRBJ2-7	TRBV11-2	TGTGCCAGCAGCTTGGGACTAGCGGATGCCTACGAGCAGTACTTC	CASSLGLADAYEQYF
.	14	.	TRBJ2-3	TRBV6-6	TGTGCCAGCAGGCAGACTGAGCGCGCAGATACGCAGTATTTT	CASRQTERADTQYF
.	13	TRBD1	TRBJ1-2	TRBV10-2	TGCGCCAGCAGCGGACAGGGAAACTATGGCTACACCTTC	CASSGQGNYGYTF
.	12	.	TRBJ2-7	TRBV6-2/TRBV6-3	TGTGCCAGCAGTCGCCAGGGTTACGAGCAGTACTTC	CASSRQGYEQYF
.	17	TRBD1	TRBJ1-3	TRBV9	TGTGCCAGCAGCGTAGACGACAGGGCCGGCTCTGGAAACACCATATATTTT	CASSVDDRAGSGNTIYF
.	17	TRBD1	TRBJ1-4	TRBV7-3	TGTGCCAGCAGCTCCGGGACAGGGCCGGAGTATATTGAAAAACTGTTTTTT	CASSSGTGPEYIEKLFF
.	14	TRBD1	TRBJ2-1	TRBV5-5	TGTGCCAGCAGCCGATCGGGACAGAACAATGAGCAGTTCTTC	CASSRSGQNNEQFF
.	14	TRBD1	TRBJ1-3	TRBV7-2	TGTGCCAGCAGAACGACAGGGGCCGGAAACACCATATATTTT	CASRTTGAGNTIYF
few	13	.	TRBJ1-5	TRBV6-5	TGTGCCAGCAGTTCCCAGGGGAGTCAGCCCCAGCATTTT	CASSSQGSQPQHF
few	16	TRBD1	TRBJ1-1	TRBV7-2	TGTGCCAGCAGCTTTTTGCACGGACAGGGGAACACTGAAGCTTTCTTT	CASSFLHGQGNTEAFF
.	16	TRBD2	TRBJ2-2	TRBV5-1	TGCGCCAGCAGCTTACCGACTAGCGGGGACACCGGGGAGCTGTTTTTT	CASSLPTSGDTGELFF
few	17	TRBD2	TRBJ2-2	TRBV6-2/TRBV6-3	TGTGCCAGCAGTTCTTCTCGACTAGCGGGATACATCGGGGAGCTGTTTTTT	CASSSSRLAGYIGELFF
.	13	TRBD1	TRBJ1-1	TRBV29-1	TGCAGCGTTTCAGGGGGATTGAACACTGAAGCTTTCTTT	CSVSGGLNTEAFF